Only a few counts were recorded for the clone carrying this T cell receptor (beta chain). Its antigen is as yet unknown. PCR amplification relied on 60 Vbeta primers (plus 13 Jbeta primers). Repertoires were generated with immunoSEQ multiplex PCR, while TCRdb's copy carries only in-frame clones and drops some. The sample carries fewer than 150,000 clones, over 70% recorded once. The data originate from a study of cytomegalovirus exposure and HLA in healthy donors. About the research overall: Previous work identified 120 million or so unique TCR beta sequences from 150 million to 200 million T cells. Findings and limits, study-wide: TRBV6-2, TRBV6-3 and other indistinguishable V segments were excluded. The productive fraction for most TCR beta V segments was about 90% or about 30% in an earlier analysis. As a later analysis revealed, the rate of TCR association differed by HLA locus, with DRB1 most and HLA-C fewest.

V was clipped by 8 bases and J by 7 bases; unmatched bases: 17. CDR1 and CDR2 from the germline V gene are SQVTM and ANQGSEA. The CDR3 extends over 16 amino acids. The chain combines TRBV29-1 with TRBJ2-1; TRBD2 matches 10 bases. Sequenced material: PBMCs. The sequence was collected from a man aged 25-45 years in good health and CMV-seronegative. This CDR3 reads CSMEREGLPGGNEQFF. CDR3 sequence (DNA): TGCAGCATGGAGCGGGAGGGCCTCCCGGGAGGGAATGAGCAGTTCTTC.